This T cell receptor (beta chain) emerged from a study of T cell responses to AZD1222 COVID-19 vaccine. This CDR3 is 11 amino acids long. The V and J ends lost 5 bases and 4 bases respectively, with 6 bases between them. Remarks on this clone: Its target is unknown.

Findings of the study overall: Only 6 or 7 AZD1222 recipients tested seropositive at baseline. Regions 160-218 and 743-854 held dominance among vaccine-associated CD4 TCRs, which spanned spike.

Repertoires were generated with immunoSEQ multiplex PCR, while TCRdb's copy carries only in-frame clones and drops some. The sample has some 120,000 clones; about 90% are singletons. V and J are TRBV12-3 or TRBV12-4 and TRBJ2-7; D is uncertain. The source was peripheral blood, collected on day 0 of MenACWY control vaccination. The receptor was isolated from an adult in good health. In DNA, the CDR3 is TGTGCCAGCAGTGTTAGTTACGAGCAGTACTTC. Amino acid sequence: CASSVSYEQYF.